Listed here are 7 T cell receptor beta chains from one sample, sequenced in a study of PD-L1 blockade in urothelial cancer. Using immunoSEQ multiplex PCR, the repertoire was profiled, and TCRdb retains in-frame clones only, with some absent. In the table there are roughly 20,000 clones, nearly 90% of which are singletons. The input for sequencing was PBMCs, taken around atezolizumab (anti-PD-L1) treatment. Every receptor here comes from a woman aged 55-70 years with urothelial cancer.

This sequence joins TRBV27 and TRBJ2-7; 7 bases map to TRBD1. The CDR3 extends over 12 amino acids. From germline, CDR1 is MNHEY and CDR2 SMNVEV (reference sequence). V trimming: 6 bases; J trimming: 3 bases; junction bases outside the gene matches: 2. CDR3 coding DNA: TGTGCCAGCAGCAGACAGGGCTACGAGCAGTACTTC. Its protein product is CASSRQGYEQYF.

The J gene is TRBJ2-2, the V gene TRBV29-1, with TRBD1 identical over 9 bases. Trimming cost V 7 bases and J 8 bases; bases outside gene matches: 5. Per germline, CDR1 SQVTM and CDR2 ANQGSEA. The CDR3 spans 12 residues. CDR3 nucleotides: TGCAGCGCAAACAGGGGGCGTGGGGAGCTGTTTTTT. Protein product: CSANRGRGELFF.

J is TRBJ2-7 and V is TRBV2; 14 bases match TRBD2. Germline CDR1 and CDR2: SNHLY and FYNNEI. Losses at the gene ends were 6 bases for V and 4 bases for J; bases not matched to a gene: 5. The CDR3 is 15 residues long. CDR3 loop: CASSEWTSGGYEQYF. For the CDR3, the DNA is TGTGCCAGCAGCGAATGGACTAGCGGGGGGTACGAGCAGTACTTC.

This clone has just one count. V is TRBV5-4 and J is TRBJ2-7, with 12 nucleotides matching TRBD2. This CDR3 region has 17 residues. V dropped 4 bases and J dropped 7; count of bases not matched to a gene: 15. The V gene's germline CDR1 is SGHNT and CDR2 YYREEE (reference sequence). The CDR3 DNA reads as TGTGCCAGCAGCCATGAGACTAGCGGGAGCCTCGGCGGGGAGCAGTACTTC. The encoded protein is CASSHETSGSLGGEQYF.

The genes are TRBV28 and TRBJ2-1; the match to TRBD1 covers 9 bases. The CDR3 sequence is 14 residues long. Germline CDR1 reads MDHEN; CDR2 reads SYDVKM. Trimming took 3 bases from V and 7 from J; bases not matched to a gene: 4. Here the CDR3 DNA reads TGTGCCAGCAGTTTCTCGACAGGGGGGAATGAGCAGTTCTTC. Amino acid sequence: CASSFSTGGNEQFF.

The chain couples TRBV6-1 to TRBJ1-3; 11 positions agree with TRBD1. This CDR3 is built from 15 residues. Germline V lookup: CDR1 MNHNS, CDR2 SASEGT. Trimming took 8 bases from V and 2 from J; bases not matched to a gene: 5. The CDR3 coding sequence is TGTGCCAGCGGGGGACAGGGGGAACCTGGAAACACCATATATTTT. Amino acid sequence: CASGGQGEPGNTIYF.

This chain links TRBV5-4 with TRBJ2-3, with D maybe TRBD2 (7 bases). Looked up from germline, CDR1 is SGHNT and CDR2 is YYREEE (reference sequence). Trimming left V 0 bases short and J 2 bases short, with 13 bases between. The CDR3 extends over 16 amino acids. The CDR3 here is CASSLAGGRFTDTQYF. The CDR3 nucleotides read TGTGCCAGCAGCTTGGCGGGGGGCCGCTTCACAGATACGCAGTATTTT.